These 16 T cell receptor beta chains came from one sample sequenced in a study of T cell changes during pregnancy in multiple sclerosis (dated by TCRdb to about 2019). Preparation of the library involved the immunoSEQ multiplex PCR assay. TCRdb limited this immuneACCESS table to in-frame rearrangements with V and J called. A share of clones is missing; checked studies link under half to unresolved V genes, and the rest is unexplained. Present in this sample are around 80,000 clones, about 92% of which were seen just once. 2.6% of the sample goes to the ten largest clones. The specimen comprised peripheral blood, sampled before pregnancy. The receptors derive from a female donor with multiple sclerosis, enrolled in a pregnancy study.

The chain combines TRBV7-2 with TRBJ2-1; a possible D gene is TRBD2 (5 bases). This CDR3 is 14 amino acids long. Trimming took off 0 bases at V and 9 bases at J, with 12 bases between the two ends. CDR1 SGHTA and CDR2 FQGNSA come from the germline V gene. This CDR3 reads CASSLAGLASEQFF. The CDR3 nucleotides are TGTGCCAGCAGCTTAGCAGGACTCGCGAGTGAGCAGTTCTTC.

Concerning this clone itself: This same CDR3 is encoded by further DNA sequences in the sample. The chain uses TRBV4-1 and TRBJ1-3; D ambiguous. CDR3 length: 17 amino acids. The V and J ends lost 0 bases and 0 bases respectively, with 12 bases between them. Germline CDR1 MGHRA, CDR2 YSYEKL. The DNA for the CDR3 is TGCGCCAGCAGCCAAGATCTAGGAACGGTCTCTGGAAACACCATATATTTT. Its protein is CASSQDLGTVSGNTIYF.

The V and J genes are TRBV28 and TRBJ1-5; D perhaps matches TRBD1 (6 bases). Trimming shortened V by 6 bases and J by 2 bases, and 17 bases separated the two germline ends. Germline-derived CDR1 and CDR2 are MDHEN and SYDVKM. The CDR3 has 16 amino acids. The CDR3, as DNA: TGTGCCAGCAGCCGTGGACAGTACGGCGGCAATCAGCCCCAGCATTTT. This sequence encodes CASSRGQYGGNQPQHF.

This chain connects TRBV27 to TRBJ1-5, with a weak D call TRBD1 (6 bases). The ends were cut back, 7 bases at V and 1 base at J, with 11 bases in the middle. In germline, CDR1 is MNHEY, CDR2 SMNVEV (reference sequence). CDR3 length: 14 amino acids. The CDR3 DNA reads as TGTGCCAGCAAACTACAGGGAAGCAATCAGCCCCAGCATTTT. It specifies CASKLQGSNQPQHF.

J is TRBJ2-2 and V is TRBV5-1, with 7 positions matching TRBD1. J was trimmed by 7 bases and V by 6 bases; bases with no gene match: 9. The CDR3 is made up of 14 amino acids. Germline V gives CDR1 SGHRS, CDR2 YFSETQ. CDR3 sequence (DNA): TGCGCCAGCACCACGGCAGGGGGAATCGGGGAGCTGTTTTTT. This sequence encodes CASTTAGGIGELFF.

The chain combines TRBV28 with TRBJ1-4, with D maybe TRBD1 (6 bases). The V gene's germline CDR1 is MDHEN and CDR2 SYDVKM. The CDR3 loop spans 15 amino acids. V was shortened by 5 bases and J by 7 bases, with 17 bases between the two germline ends. As DNA, the CDR3 is TGTGCCAGCAGTGCGTTCCAGGGGATGGGTGAAAAACTGTTTTTT. Protein sequence: CASSAFQGMGEKLFF.

This clone showed up just once. V gene TRBV19 combines with J gene TRBJ2-7, with 11 bases fitting TRBD2. CDR1 is LNHDA and CDR2 is SQIVND in the germline V gene (reference sequence). With 6 bases clipped from V and 2 bases from J, the junction kept 9 bases outside the gene matches. The CDR3 has 16 residues. The CDR3 loop is CASRSTLAGGTYEQYF. Here the CDR3 DNA reads TGTGCCAGTAGGTCAACTCTAGCGGGAGGAACCTACGAGCAGTACTTC.

The gene calls are TRBV4-2 and TRBJ1-4, with TRBD1 matching over 9 bases. V lost 3 bases to trimming and J lost 7 bases; unmatched junction nucleotides: 9. CDR3 length equals 16 residues. Germline values: CDR1 LGHNA, CDR2 YNFKEQ. This CDR3 is CASSQPPGQGPEKLFF. The CDR3 DNA reads TGTGCCAGCAGCCAGCCTCCGGGACAGGGACCTGAAAAACTGTTTTTT.

This clone was found a few times. The gene calls are TRBV5-1 and TRBJ2-3; D is ambiguous. This CDR3 contains 12 residues. The V end was cut by 4 bases, the J end by 2 bases, with 5 bases between. Germline CDR1 is SGHRS and CDR2 is YFSETQ. The DNA for the CDR3 is TGCGCCAGCAGCGTCAACACAGATACGCAGTATTTT. Protein sequence: CASSVNTDTQYF.

As regards this clone: A read error may produce the germline difference seen at one junction end. The CDR3: CASSNSRGYTEAFF. The CDR3 nucleotides are TGTGCCAGCAGTAACTCAAGGGGGTACACTGAAGCTTTCTTT. The chain uses TRBV6-5 and TRBJ1-1; tentative D call: TRBD1 (6 bases). The CDR3 consists of 14 residues. Germline assignment: CDR1 MNHEY and CDR2 SVGAGI.

This CDR3 reads CASSSRGRYYEQYF. For the CDR3, the DNA is TGTGCCAGCAGCTCCCGGGGTCGTTACTACGAGCAGTACTTC. The chain is built from TRBV7-2 and TRBJ2-7, with D perhaps matching TRBD2 (5 bases). Germline values: CDR1 SGHTA, CDR2 FQGNSA. CDR3 length: 14 amino acids. With 4 bases removed from V and 3 bases from J, the gap between germline ends came to 13 bases.

The chain is built from TRBV6-5 and TRBJ1-1, with 7 bases fitting TRBD1. Germline CDR1 and CDR2: MNHEY and SVGAGI. The V gene end was trimmed by 7 bases and the J gene end by 10 bases; junction bases not matched to a gene: 15. The CDR3 totals 14 residues. In DNA form, the CDR3 reads TGTGCCAGCATTCCCCGGGGACAGTCGTGGGGAGCTTTCTTT. This codes for CASIPRGQSWGAFF.

This clone appeared a single time. This chain links TRBV6-5 with TRBJ2-2, with D unresolved. Germline-derived CDR1 and CDR2 are MNHEY and SVGAGI. Trimming removed 3 bases from V and 2 bases from J, with 13 bases in between. This CDR3 region has 16 residues. CDR3 DNA: TGTGCCAGCAGTTATGGTCTAAACCTAAACACCGGGGAGCTGTTTTTT. It encodes CASSYGLNLNTGELFF.

The chain links TRBV27 to TRBJ2-7; 7 bases are a match to TRBD1. The V gene's germline CDR1 is MNHEY and CDR2 SMNVEV (reference sequence). The CDR3 contains 14 residues. J was trimmed by 2 bases and V by 5 bases; bases with no gene match: 6. The CDR3 sequence: CASSASGGPYEQYF. CDR3 nucleotide sequence: TGTGCCAGCAGTGCATCAGGGGGACCCTACGAGCAGTACTTC.

The V call is TRBV5-1, the J call TRBJ2-7; TRBD1 agrees at 8 bases. Germline values: CDR1 SGHRS, CDR2 YFSETQ. V dropped 1 base and J dropped 2; count of bases not matched to a gene: 8. The CDR3 covers 16 residues. The CDR3 region is CASSLNLDRATYEQYF. The CDR3 DNA follows: TGCGCCAGCAGCTTGAACCTGGACAGGGCAACCTACGAGCAGTACTTC.

The chain employs TRBV19 and TRBJ2-5; 8 bases match TRBD1. Germline V gene sequence: CDR1 LNHDA, CDR2 SQIVND (reference sequence). This CDR3 spans 13 amino acids. With V trimmed by 9 bases and J by 1 base, 4 bases remained unmatched. The CDR3 nucleotides are TGTGCCAGCAACCAGGGGGCCCAAGAGACCCAGTACTTC. Its protein is CASNQGAQETQYF.